This TCR beta chain was found in a study of read filtering for tumor transcriptome and immune sequencing. Study context: TCR-mapped reads were about 4 to 11 million with IR-seq versus roughly 85 to 1,300 with RNA-seq.

This library used 300 to 450 ng RNA and molecular barcoded adaptors spanning alpha/delta and beta/gamma chains. TCRdb fed the reads into MiXCR, producing one record per CDR3 protein. Among over 35,000 distinct CDR3 sequences listed, around 15% were seen once. Regarding the study as a whole: Around 82% of IR-seq clonotypes had a single read, yet these held about 3.4% of reads.

Sampling of bone marrow took place during active disease in every patient. On this clonotype: Its antigen is unknown. Its ends do not fully match the called genes, so a read error is possible.

The CDR3 extends over 18 amino acids. Germline V gene lookup returns CDR1 MDHEN and CDR2 SYDVKM. Material for sequencing was a population of CD138-negative cells sorted from bone marrow. The chain combines TRBV28 with TRBJ2-4; D is possibly TRBD2 (6 bases). The clonotype originates from a donor aged 40 or older with multiple myeloma. The DNA for the CDR3 is TGTGCCAGCAGTTCCGGACGGCTTAACGGGAGAGTCAAAAACATTCAGTATTTC. As protein: CASSSGRLNGRVKNIQYF.